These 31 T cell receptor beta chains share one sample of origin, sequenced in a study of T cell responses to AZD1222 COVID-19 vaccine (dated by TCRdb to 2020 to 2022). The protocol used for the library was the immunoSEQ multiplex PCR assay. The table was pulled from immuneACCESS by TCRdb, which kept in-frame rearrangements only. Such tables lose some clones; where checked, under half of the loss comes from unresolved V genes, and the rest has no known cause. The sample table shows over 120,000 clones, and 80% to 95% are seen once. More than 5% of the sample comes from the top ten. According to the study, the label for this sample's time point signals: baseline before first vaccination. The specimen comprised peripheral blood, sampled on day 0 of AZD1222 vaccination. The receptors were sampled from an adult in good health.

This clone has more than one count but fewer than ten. CDR3 residues: CASSSRTGSIQYF. The CDR3 coding sequence is TGTGCCAGCAGCTCCCGGACCGGCAGCATTCAGTACTTC. V gene TRBV7-2 combines with J gene TRBJ2-4; D not certain. Per germline, CDR1 SGHTA and CDR2 FQGNSA. The CDR3 covers 13 residues. Trimming removed 4 bases from V and 9 bases from J, with 13 bases in between. Supplemented by reference TRBV7-2 and TRBJ2-4, the full variable domain reads GAGVSQSPSNKVTEKGKDVELRCDPISGHTALYWYRQSLGQGLEFLIYFQGNSAPDKSGLPSDRFSAERTGGSVSTLTIQRTQQEDSAVYLCASSSRTGSIQYFGAGTRLSVL.

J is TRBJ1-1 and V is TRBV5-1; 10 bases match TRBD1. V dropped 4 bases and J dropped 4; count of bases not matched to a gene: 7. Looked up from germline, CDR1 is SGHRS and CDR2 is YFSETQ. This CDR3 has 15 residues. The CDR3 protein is CASSLDRGRGTEAFF. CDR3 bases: TGCGCCAGCAGCCTCGACAGGGGGCGCGGCACTGAAGCTTTCTTT.

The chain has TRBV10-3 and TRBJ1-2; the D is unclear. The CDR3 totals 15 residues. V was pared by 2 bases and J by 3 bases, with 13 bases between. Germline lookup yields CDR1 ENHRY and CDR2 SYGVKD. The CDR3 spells CAISELGPPDYGYTF. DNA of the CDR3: TGTGCCATCAGTGAGCTCGGGCCGCCCGACTATGGCTACACCTTC.

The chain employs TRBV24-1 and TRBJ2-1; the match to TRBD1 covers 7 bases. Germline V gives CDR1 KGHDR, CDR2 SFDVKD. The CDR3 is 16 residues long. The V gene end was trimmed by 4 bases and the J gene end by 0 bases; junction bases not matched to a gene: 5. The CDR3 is CATSDATGVSYNEQFF. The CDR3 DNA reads TGTGCCACCAGTGACGCCACAGGGGTCTCCTACAATGAGCAGTTCTTC.

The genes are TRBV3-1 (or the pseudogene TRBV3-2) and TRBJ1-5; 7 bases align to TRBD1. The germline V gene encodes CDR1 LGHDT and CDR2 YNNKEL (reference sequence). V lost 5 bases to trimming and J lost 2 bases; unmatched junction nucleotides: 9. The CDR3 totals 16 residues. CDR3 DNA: TGTGCCAGCAGCGAAGGGACCGGGACAGGCAATCAGCCCCAGCATTTT. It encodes CASSEGTGTGNQPQHF.

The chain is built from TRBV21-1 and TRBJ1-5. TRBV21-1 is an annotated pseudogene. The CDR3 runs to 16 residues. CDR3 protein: CASTLIGGAANQPQHF. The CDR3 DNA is TGTGCCAGCACCCTGATCGGGGGTGCGGCCAATCAGCCCCAGCATTTT.

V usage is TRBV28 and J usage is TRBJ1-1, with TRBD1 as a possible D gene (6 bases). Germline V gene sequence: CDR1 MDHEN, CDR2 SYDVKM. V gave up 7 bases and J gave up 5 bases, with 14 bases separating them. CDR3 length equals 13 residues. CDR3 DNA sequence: TGTGCCAGCACGGACCCGAGGGGGACTGAAGCTTTCTTT. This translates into CASTDPRGTEAFF.

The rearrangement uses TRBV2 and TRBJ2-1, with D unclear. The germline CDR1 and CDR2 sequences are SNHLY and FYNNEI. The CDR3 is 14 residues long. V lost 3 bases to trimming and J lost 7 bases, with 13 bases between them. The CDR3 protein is CASSDPLVGNEQFF. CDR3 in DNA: TGTGCCAGCAGTGATCCCCTAGTGGGGAATGAGCAGTTCTTC. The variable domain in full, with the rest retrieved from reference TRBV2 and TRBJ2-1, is EPEVTQTPSHQVTQMGQEVILRCVPISNHLYFYWYRQILGQKVEFLVSFYNNEISEKSEIFDDQFSVERPDGSNFTLKIRSTKLEDSAMYFCASSDPLVGNEQFFGPGTRLTVL.

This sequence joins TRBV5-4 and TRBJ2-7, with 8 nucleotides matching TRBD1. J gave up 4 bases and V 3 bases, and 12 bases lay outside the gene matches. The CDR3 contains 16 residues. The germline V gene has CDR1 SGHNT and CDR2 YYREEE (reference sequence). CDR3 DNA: TGTGCCAGCAGCTCCACAACAGGGGGGAAAACTTACGAGCAGTACTTC. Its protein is CASSSTTGGKTYEQYF.

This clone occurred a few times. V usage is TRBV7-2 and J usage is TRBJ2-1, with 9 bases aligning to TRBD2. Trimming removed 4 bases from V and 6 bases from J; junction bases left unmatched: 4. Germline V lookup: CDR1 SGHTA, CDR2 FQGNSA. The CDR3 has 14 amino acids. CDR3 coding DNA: TGTGCCAGCAGCTCGGGACTAGCTTCCAATGAGCAGTTCTTC. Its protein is CASSSGLASNEQFF. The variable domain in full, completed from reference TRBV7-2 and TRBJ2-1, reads GAGVSQSPSNKVTEKGKDVELRCDPISGHTALYWYRQSLGQGLEFLIYFQGNSAPDKSGLPSDRFSAERTGGSVSTLTIQRTQQEDSAVYLCASSSGLASNEQFFGPGTRLTVL.

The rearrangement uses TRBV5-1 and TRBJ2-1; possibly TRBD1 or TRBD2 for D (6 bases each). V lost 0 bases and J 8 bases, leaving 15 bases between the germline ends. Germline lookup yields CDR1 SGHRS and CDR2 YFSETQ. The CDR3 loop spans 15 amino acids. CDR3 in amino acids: CASSLEYVGGHEQFF. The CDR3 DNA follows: TGCGCCAGCAGCTTGGAGTATGTCGGGGGCCATGAGCAGTTCTTC. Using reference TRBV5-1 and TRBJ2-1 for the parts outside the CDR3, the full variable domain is KAGVTQTPRYLIKTRGQQVTLSCSPISGHRSVSWYQQTPGQGLQFLFEYFSETQRNKGNFPGRFSGRQFSNSRSEMNVSTLELGDSALYLCASSLEYVGGHEQFFGPGTRLTVL.

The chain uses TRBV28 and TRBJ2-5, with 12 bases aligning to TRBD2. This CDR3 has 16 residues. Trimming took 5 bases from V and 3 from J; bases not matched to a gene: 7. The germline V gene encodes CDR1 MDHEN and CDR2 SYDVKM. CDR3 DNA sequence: TGTGCCAGCAGTCGTATTCTAGCGGGGGGGGAAGAGACCCAGTACTTC. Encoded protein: CASSRILAGGEETQYF.

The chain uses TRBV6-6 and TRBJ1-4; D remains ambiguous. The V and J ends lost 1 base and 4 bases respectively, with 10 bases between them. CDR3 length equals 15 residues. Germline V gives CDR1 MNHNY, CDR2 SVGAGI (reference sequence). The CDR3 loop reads CASSYLADGNEKLFF. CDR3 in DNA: TGTGCCAGCAGTTACTTGGCAGACGGTAATGAAAAACTGTTTTTT.

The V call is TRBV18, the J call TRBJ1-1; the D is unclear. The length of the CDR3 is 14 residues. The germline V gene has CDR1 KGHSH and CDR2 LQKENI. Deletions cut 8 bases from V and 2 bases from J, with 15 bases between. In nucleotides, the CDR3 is TGTGCCAGCACAAAACAGCAAGGCAACACTGAAGCTTTCTTT. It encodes CASTKQQGNTEAFF.

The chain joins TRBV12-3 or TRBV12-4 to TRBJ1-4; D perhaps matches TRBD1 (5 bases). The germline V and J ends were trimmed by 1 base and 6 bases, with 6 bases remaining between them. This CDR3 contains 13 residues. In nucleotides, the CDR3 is TGTGCCAGCAGTTTAGTCAGGGATGAAAAACTGTTTTTT. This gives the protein CASSLVRDEKLFF.

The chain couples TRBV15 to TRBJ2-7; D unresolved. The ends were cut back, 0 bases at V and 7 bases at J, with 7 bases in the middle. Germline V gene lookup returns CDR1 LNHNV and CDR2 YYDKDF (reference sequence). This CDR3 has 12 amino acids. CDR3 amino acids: CATSRDRREQYF. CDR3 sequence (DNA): TGTGCCACCAGCAGAGATCGGCGTGAGCAGTACTTC.

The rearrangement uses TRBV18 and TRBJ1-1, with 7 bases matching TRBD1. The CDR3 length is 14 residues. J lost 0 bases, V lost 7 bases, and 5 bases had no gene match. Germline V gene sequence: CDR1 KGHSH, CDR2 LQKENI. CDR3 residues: CASLPGTVNTEAFF. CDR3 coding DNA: TGTGCCAGCTTGCCCGGGACAGTGAACACTGAAGCTTTCTTT.

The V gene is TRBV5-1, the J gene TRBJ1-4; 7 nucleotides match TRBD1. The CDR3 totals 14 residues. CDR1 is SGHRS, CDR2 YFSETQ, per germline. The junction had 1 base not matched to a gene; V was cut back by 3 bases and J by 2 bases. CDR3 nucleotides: TGCGCCAGCAGCTCGACAGGGACTAATGAAAAACTGTTTTTT. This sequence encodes CASSSTGTNEKLFF.

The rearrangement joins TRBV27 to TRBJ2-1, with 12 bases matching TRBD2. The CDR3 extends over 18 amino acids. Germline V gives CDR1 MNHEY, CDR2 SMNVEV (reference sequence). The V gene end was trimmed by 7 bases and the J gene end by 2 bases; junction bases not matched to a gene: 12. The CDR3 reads CASTQTSGSLVPYNEQFF. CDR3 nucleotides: TGTGCCAGCACCCAGACTAGCGGGAGCCTCGTCCCCTACAATGAGCAGTTCTTC.

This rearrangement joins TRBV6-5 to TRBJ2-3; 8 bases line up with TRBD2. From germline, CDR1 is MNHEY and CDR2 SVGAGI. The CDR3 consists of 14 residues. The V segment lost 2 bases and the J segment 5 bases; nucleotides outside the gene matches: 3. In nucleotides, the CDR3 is TGTGCCAGCAGTTACGGGACTAGTGGAGATACGCAGTATTTT. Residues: CASSYGTSGDTQYF.

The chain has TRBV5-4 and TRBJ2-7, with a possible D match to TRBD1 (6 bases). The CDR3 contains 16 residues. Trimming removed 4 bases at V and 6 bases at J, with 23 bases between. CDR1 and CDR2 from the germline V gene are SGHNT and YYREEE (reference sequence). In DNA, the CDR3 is TGTGCCAGCAGCACGCAAACAGGGTGGGGCAATAGCGAGCAGTACTTC. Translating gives CASSTQTGWGNSEQYF.

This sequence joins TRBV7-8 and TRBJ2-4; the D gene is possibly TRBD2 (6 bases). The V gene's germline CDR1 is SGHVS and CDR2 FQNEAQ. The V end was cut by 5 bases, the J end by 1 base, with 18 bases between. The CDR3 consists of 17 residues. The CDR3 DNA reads TGTGCCAGCAGCATACCGATGGAGGGGTTGGCCAAAAACATTCAGTACTTC. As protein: CASSIPMEGLAKNIQYF.

CDR3 sequence (DNA): TGTGCCAGCAGCCAAGCCCAGGGGGGGTCGGAGACCCAGTACTTC. It specifies CASSQAQGGSETQYF. This chain joins TRBV3-1 (or the pseudogene TRBV3-2) and TRBJ2-5, with D possibly called TRBD1 or TRBD2 (7 bases each). The V end was cut by 1 base, the J end by 5 bases, with 14 bases between. Germline V CDR1 and CDR2: LGHDT, YNNKEL (reference sequence). The CDR3 covers 15 residues.

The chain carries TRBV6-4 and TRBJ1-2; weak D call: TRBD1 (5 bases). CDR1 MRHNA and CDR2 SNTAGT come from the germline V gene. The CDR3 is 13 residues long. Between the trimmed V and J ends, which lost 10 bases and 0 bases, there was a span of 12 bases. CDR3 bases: TGTGCCACCTGGGGGGGTCCTAACTATGGCTACACCTTC. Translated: CATWGGPNYGYTF.

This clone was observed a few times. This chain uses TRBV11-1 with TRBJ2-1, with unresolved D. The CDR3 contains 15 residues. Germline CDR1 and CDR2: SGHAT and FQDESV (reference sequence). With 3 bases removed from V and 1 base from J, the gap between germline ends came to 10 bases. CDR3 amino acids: CASSFDVLSYNEQFF. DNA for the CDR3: TGTGCCAGCAGCTTTGACGTCCTTTCCTACAATGAGCAGTTCTTC.

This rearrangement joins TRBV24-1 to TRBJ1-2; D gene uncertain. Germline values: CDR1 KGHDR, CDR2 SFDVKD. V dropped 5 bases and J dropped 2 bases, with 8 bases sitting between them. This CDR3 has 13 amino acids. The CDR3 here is CATSAAWNYGYTF. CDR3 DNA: TGTGCCACCAGTGCGGCGTGGAACTATGGCTACACCTTC.

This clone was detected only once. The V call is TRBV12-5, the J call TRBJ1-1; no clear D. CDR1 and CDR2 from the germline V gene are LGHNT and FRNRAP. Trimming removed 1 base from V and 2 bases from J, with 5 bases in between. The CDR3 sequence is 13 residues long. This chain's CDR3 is CASGLGANTEAFF. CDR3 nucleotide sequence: TGTGCTAGTGGTTTGGGGGCAAACACTGAAGCTTTCTTT.

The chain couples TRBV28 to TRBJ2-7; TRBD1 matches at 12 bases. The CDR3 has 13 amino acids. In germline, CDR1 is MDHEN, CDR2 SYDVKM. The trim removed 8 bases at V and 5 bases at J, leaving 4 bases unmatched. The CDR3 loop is CASGDRGQDEQYF. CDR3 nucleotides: TGTGCCAGCGGGGACAGGGGGCAAGACGAGCAGTACTTC.

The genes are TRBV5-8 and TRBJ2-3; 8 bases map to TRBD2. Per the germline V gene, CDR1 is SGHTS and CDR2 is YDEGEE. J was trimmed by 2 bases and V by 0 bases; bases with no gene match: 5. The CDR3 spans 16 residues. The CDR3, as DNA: TGTGCCAGCAGCTTGGCCAGCGGGAGTATCACAGATACGCAGTATTTT. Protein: CASSLASGSITDTQYF.

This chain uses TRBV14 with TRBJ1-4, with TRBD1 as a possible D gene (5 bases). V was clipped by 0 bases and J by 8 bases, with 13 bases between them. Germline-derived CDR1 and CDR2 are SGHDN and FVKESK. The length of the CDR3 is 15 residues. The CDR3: CASSQDPGRREKLFF. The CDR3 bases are TGTGCCAGCAGCCAAGATCCGGGACGACGGGAAAAACTGTTTTTT.

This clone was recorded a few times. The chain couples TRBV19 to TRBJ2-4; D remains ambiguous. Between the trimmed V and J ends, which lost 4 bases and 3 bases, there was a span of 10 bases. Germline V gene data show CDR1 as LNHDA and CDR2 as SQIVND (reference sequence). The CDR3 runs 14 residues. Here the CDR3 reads CASSNDLDKNIQYF. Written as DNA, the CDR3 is TGTGCCAGTAGTAATGACTTGGACAAAAACATTCAGTACTTC.